This T cell receptor beta chain was identified in a study of blood T cell repertoires in COVID-19. Patients in Seattle were enrolled during active infection, then followed longitudinally. Sequencing used immunoSEQ multiplex PCR; TCRdb keeps in-frame clones, though not all of them. The data hold 80,000 to 100,000 clones, with roughly 88% observed a single time. This sequence originates from a man aged 45 to 65 with COVID-19, enrolled during active disease. The sample taken for sequencing was peripheral blood.

The CDR3 loop is CASSLTGPGGNTIYF. As DNA, the CDR3 is TGTGCCAGCAGCTTAACCGGGCCGGGGGGAAACACCATATATTTT. The chain recombines TRBV7-2 with TRBJ1-3; D remains unclear. The CDR3 consists of 15 residues. Germline CDR1 SGHTA, CDR2 FQGNSA. Between the trimmed V and J ends, which lost 2 bases and 4 bases, there was a span of 12 bases. Variable domain in full (rest from reference TRBV7-2 and TRBJ1-3): GAGVSQSPSNKVTEKGKDVELRCDPISGHTALYWYRQSLGQGLEFLIYFQGNSAPDKSGLPSDRFSAERTGGSVSTLTIQRTQQEDSAVYLCASSLTGPGGNTIYFGEGSWLTVV.